The 29 T cell receptor beta chains reported below all come from one sample, sequenced in a study of T cells in Graves' hyperthyroidism and ophthalmopathy. Template material for amplifying TCR beta CDR3 regions consisted of RNA transcripts. Primed by the HTBI set, a first-round RT-PCR was run on the TCR CDR3. TCRdb processed the multiplex PCR reads anew with MiXCR; each CDR3 protein has one entry. The data show 50,000 to 60,000 distinct CDR3 sequences, with roughly 49% seen just once and approximately 13% held by the top ten. The sequencing sample was made of blood. Receptors were obtained from a woman aged 30 to 39 with Graves' ophthalmopathy.

This clonotype was detected only a few times. Here the CDR3 reads CASSQDWQGATDTQYF. In nucleotides, the CDR3 is TGCGCCAGCAGCCAAGATTGGCAGGGGGCAACAGATACGCAGTATTTT. The chain links TRBV4-3 to TRBJ2-3; 8 nucleotides agree with TRBD1. The ends lost 0 bases at V and 3 bases at J; junction bases unmatched: 5. The germline V gene has CDR1 LGHNA and CDR2 YSLEER. The CDR3 totals 16 residues.

V and J are TRBV19 and TRBJ2-3; D is undetermined. Trimming took off 3 bases at V and 0 bases at J, with 4 bases between the two ends. Per germline, CDR1 LNHDA and CDR2 SQIVND (reference sequence). The CDR3 is 13 residues long. The CDR3 is CASSIGSTDTQYF. DNA for the CDR3: TGTGCCAGTAGTATCGGGAGCACAGATACGCAGTATTTT.

This clonotype was counted many times. This could be a read error, since a much larger clone is one nucleotide away. This chain joins TRBV2 and TRBJ2-7, with D hard to call. From germline, CDR1 is SNHLY and CDR2 FYNNEI. The CDR3 runs 12 residues. The CDR3 is CASSPLGLRQCF. In nucleotides, the CDR3 is TGTGCCAGCAGCCCCCTGGGTTTACGGCAGTGCTTC.

The chain carries TRBV14 and TRBJ1-4, with D tentatively TRBD1 (5 bases). This CDR3 is 14 amino acids long. Per germline, CDR1 SGHDN and CDR2 FVKESK. Trimming removed 1 base from V and 8 bases from J, with 11 bases in between. The CDR3 coding sequence is TGTGCCAGCAGCCAAGTCAGGGCGAGGGAAAAACTGTTTTTT. Protein: CASSQVRAREKLFF.

This clonotype has a handful of counts. A much larger clone lies a single base off, so this may be a read error. This chain uses TRBV6-1 with TRBJ2-7; no reliable D call. Germline lookup yields CDR1 MNHNS and CDR2 SASEGT. V was shortened by 6 bases and J by 3 bases, with 12 bases between the two germline ends. The CDR3 sequence is 13 residues long. The CDR3 DNA reads TGTGCCAGCAGCCGGGTCTTCGTCTACGAGCAGTACTTC. It codes for CASSRVFVYEQYF.

The chain carries TRBV10-3 and TRBJ2-1; TRBD1 matches at 9 bases. Germline V CDR1 and CDR2: ENHRY, SYGVKD. Losses at the gene ends were 6 bases for V and 3 bases for J; bases not matched to a gene: 3. The CDR3 extends over 14 amino acids. The CDR3 protein is CAIRTGGYYNEQFF. CDR3 nucleotides: TGTGCCATCAGGACAGGGGGTTACTACAATGAGCAGTTCTTC.

This clonotype was seen more than once but under ten times. A much larger clone lies a single base off, so this may be a read error. Because it lacks the conserved phenylalanine or tryptophan at the end, this CDR3 is likely a read error. The gene calls are TRBV11-2 and TRBJ2-4, with 7 bases fitting TRBD2. The CDR3 runs to 14 residues. From germline, CDR1 is SGHAT and CDR2 FQNNGV. V was pared by 3 bases and J by 7 bases, with 6 bases of the junction left unmatched. This CDR3 reads CASSFGLADNIQYY. The CDR3, as DNA: TGTGCCAGCAGCTTTGGGCTAGCGGATAACATTCAGTACTAC.

As regards this clonotype: The CDR3 end shows no conserved phenylalanine or tryptophan, and so a read error is likely. V is TRBV12-3 or TRBV12-4 and J is TRBJ2-1; weak D call: TRBD2 (6 bases). This CDR3 has 15 residues. CDR3 bases: TGTGCCAGCAGTTTATTTGGGGGGACCTACAATGTGCAGTTCCTC. Translation gives CASSLFGGTYNVQFL.

This clonotype has at least ten counts. This chain uses TRBV28 with TRBJ1-1, with D hard to call. The V and J ends lost 5 bases and 11 bases respectively, with 15 bases between them. Germline loops: CDR1 MDHEN, CDR2 SYDVKM. The CDR3 is 12 amino acids. The CDR3 sequence is CASSPTYTFAFF. The CDR3 nucleotides are TGTGCCAGCAGTCCCACATACACGTTCGCTTTCTTT.

This clonotype was recorded many times. The chain combines TRBV24-1 with TRBJ2-1; 8 nucleotides align to TRBD2. Germline CDR1 is KGHDR and CDR2 is SFDVKD. The CDR3 loop spans 17 amino acids. Trimming cost V 4 bases and J 0 bases; bases outside gene matches: 7. As DNA, the CDR3 is TGTGCCACCAGTGACCGACTAGCGAGAAGCTCCTACAATGAGCAGTTCTTC. Amino acids: CATSDRLARSSYNEQFF.

This clonotype was detected many times. The rearrangement uses TRBV27 and TRBJ1-1, with D uncertain. The CDR3 extends over 13 amino acids. The germline V gene has CDR1 MNHEY and CDR2 SMNVEV (reference sequence). Trimming pared 7 bases from V and 6 bases from J, leaving 15 bases between. CDR3 region: CASTRVGHPEAFF. CDR3 sequence (DNA): TGTGCCAGCACGAGGGTCGGCCACCCTGAAGCTTTCTTT.

This clonotype was seen more than once but under ten times. The J gene is TRBJ1-1, the V gene TRBV6-2 or TRBV6-3; D is uncertain. Trimming pared 6 bases from V and 10 bases from J, leaving 18 bases between. This CDR3 spans 13 amino acids. The V gene's germline CDR1 is MNHEY and CDR2 SVGEGT. The CDR3 sequence: CASSGLPPVVAFF. The CDR3, as DNA: TGTGCCAGCAGCGGACTGCCCCCCGTGGTAGCTTTCTTT.

This clonotype was detected once. The chain employs TRBV29-1 and TRBJ1-2; 11 bases agree with TRBD1. The CDR3 totals 14 residues. Germline V gene sequence: CDR1 SQVTM, CDR2 ANQGSEA. The J segment lost 4 bases and the V segment lost 8 bases, leaving 9 bases of the junction unmatched. The CDR3 reads CSTTGQGGPYGYTF. CDR3 sequence (DNA): TGCAGCACGACGGGACAGGGGGGACCCTATGGCTACACCTTC.

This clonotype came up many times. The chain employs TRBV6-1 and TRBJ2-1; D uncertain. The germline V gene has CDR1 MNHNS and CDR2 SASEGT. This CDR3 contains 13 residues. Trimming took 1 base from V and 9 from J, leaving 10 bases between them. This chain's CDR3 is CASSEEGVSEQFF. CDR3 nucleotides: TGTGCCAGCAGTGAAGAGGGCGTCAGTGAGCAGTTCTTC.

A single count supports this clonotype. V and J are TRBV14 and TRBJ1-1, with unresolved D. The CDR3 consists of 16 residues. V shed 8 bases and J shed 4 bases, with 23 bases lying between them. From germline, CDR1 is SGHDN and CDR2 FVKESK. CDR3 in amino acids: CASSPQDQGLGTEAFF. The CDR3 nucleotides are TGTGCCAGCTCACCACAAGATCAAGGACTCGGCACTGAAGCTTTCTTT.

This clonotype is medium-sized (0.01 to 0.1%) within its sample. CDR3 loop: CSVGEMAGQPQHF. As DNA, the CDR3 is TGCAGCGTTGGAGAGATGGCCGGTCAGCCCCAGCATTTT. The chain is built from TRBV29-1 and TRBJ1-5; D ambiguous. The CDR3 has 13 residues. Trimming left V 4 bases short and J 6 bases short, with 13 bases between. CDR1 and CDR2 from the germline V gene are SQVTM and ANQGSEA.

This clonotype was detected only a few times. This sequence joins TRBV3-1 and TRBJ1-1; TRBD1 agrees at 8 bases. The CDR3 has 13 residues. Losses at the gene ends were 2 bases for V and 6 bases for J; bases not matched to a gene: 2. Germline V gene lookup returns CDR1 LGHDT and CDR2 YNNKEL (reference sequence). CDR3 in DNA: TGTGCCAGCAGCCAACACAGGGGGTCTGAAGCTTTCTTT. Translated, it gives CASSQHRGSEAFF. Supplemented by reference TRBV3-1 and TRBJ1-1, the full variable domain reads DTAVSQTPKYLVTQMGNDKSIKCEQNLGHDTMYWYKQDSKKFLKIMFSYNNKELIINETVPNRFSPKSPDKAHLNLHINSLELGDSAVYFCASSQHRGSEAFFGQGTRLTVV.

This clonotype has a count of ten or more. This chain links TRBV6-5 with TRBJ1-2, with 8 bases aligning to TRBD1. The CDR3 runs to 14 residues. CDR1 MNHEY and CDR2 SVGAGI come from the germline V gene. The ends lost 10 bases at V and 3 bases at J; junction bases unmatched: 10. CDR3 in amino acids: CATFGQGNHYGYTF. DNA of the CDR3: TGTGCCACTTTTGGACAGGGAAATCACTATGGCTACACCTTC.

This clonotype was observed a few times. This sequence joins TRBV28 and TRBJ2-3; possibly TRBD2 for D (6 bases). This CDR3 comprises 15 residues. The V gene lost 2 bases and the J gene lost 3 bases, with 12 bases spanning the gap. Germline assignment: CDR1 MDHEN and CDR2 SYDVKM. The CDR3 loop is CASSLTGVGTDTQYF. The DNA for the CDR3 is TGTGCCAGCAGTTTAACGGGAGTGGGGACAGATACGCAGTATTTT.

The chain combines TRBV7-2 with TRBJ1-1; D not certain. Trimming stripped 5 bases from V and 0 bases from J, with 13 bases between. The germline V gene encodes CDR1 SGHTA and CDR2 FQGNSA. The length of the CDR3 is 15 residues. DNA of the CDR3: TGTGCCAGCAGCATATCCGTCAGTGTGAACACTGAAGCTTTCTTT. It codes for CASSISVSVNTEAFF.

This chain uses TRBV9 with TRBJ2-7; no clear D. V lost 5 bases and J 6 bases, leaving 3 bases between the germline ends. CDR1 is SGDLS and CDR2 is YYNGEE in the germline V gene. The CDR3 length is 9 residues. CDR3 nucleotides: TGTGCCAGCAGGTGCGAGCAGTACTTC. It yields the protein CASRCEQYF.

The V gene is TRBV7-9, the J gene TRBJ1-2; no clear D gene. Germline CDR1 is SEHNR and CDR2 is FQNEAQ (reference sequence). V lost 5 bases and J lost 7, with 8 bases in between. The CDR3 spans 11 residues. CDR3: CASSDRGGYTF. CDR3 coding DNA: TGTGCCAGCAGCGACCGGGGTGGCTACACCTTC.

This clonotype is deemed medium-sized. This chain connects TRBV25-1 to TRBJ2-1, with D hard to call. CDR3 length: 12 residues. Between the trimmed V and J ends, which lost 3 bases and 12 bases, there was a span of 12 bases. Per the germline V gene, CDR1 is MGHDK and CDR2 is SYGVNS. The CDR3 here is CASSDSPTVQFF. CDR3 sequence (DNA): TGTGCCAGCAGTGATTCTCCCACGGTGCAGTTCTTC.

Ten or more counts support this clonotype. The gene calls are TRBV28 and TRBJ2-7; D is uncertain. In germline, CDR1 is MDHEN, CDR2 SYDVKM. With 3 bases removed from V and 3 bases from J, the gap between germline ends came to 6 bases. The CDR3 is 12 amino acids. The CDR3 here is CASSFQNYEQYF. Written as DNA, the CDR3 is TGTGCCAGCAGTTTTCAGAACTACGAGCAGTACTTC.

This clonotype was counted between two and nine times. The chain links TRBV6-4 to TRBJ2-5; D is unresolved. The CDR3 extends over 14 amino acids. V shed 2 bases and J shed 5 bases, with 12 bases lying between them. Germline V gene data show CDR1 as MRHNA and CDR2 as SNTAGT. CDR3 in amino acids: CASSDGRAAETQYF. CDR3 nucleotide sequence: TGTGCCAGCAGTGACGGTAGGGCAGCGGAGACCCAGTACTTC.

This clonotype occurred many times. The chain uses TRBV5-4 and TRBJ2-7, with D perhaps being TRBD1 or TRBD2 (5 bases each). The CDR3 length is 14 residues. V shed 3 bases and J shed 4 bases, with 14 bases lying between them. CDR1 is SGHNT and CDR2 is YYREEE in the germline V gene (reference sequence). The CDR3 here is CASSSQGVGYEQYF. The DNA for the CDR3 is TGTGCCAGCAGCTCGCAGGGAGTGGGATACGAGCAGTACTTC.

This clonotype was observed many times. This chain links TRBV28 with TRBJ1-6, with D unclear. V lost 3 bases to trimming and J lost 7 bases, with 7 bases between them. From germline, CDR1 is MDHEN and CDR2 SYDVKM. The CDR3 loop spans 13 amino acids. CDR3 residues: CASSLTENSPLHF. CDR3 in DNA: TGTGCCAGCAGTTTGACCGAAAATTCACCCCTCCACTTT.

This clonotype came up many times. J is TRBJ1-1 and V is TRBV4-2; D possibly corresponds to TRBD1 (5 bases). The CDR3 is 15 residues long. Germline V CDR1 and CDR2: LGHNA, YNFKEQ. V lost 0 bases and J lost 1, with 9 bases in between. CDR3 sequence reads: CASSQEQVGNTEAFF. The CDR3 region has the DNA TGTGCCAGCAGCCAAGAACAGGTAGGGAACACTGAAGCTTTCTTT.

This chain joins TRBV20-1 and TRBJ1-5, with D unresolved. The germline gives CDR1 DFQATT, CDR2 SNEGSKA (reference sequence). V was clipped by 0 bases and J by 7 bases, with 10 bases between them. CDR3 length: 13 residues. Here the CDR3 reads CSARDREDQPQHF. DNA for the CDR3: TGCAGTGCTAGAGATCGCGAGGACCAGCCCCAGCATTTT.